These T cell receptor beta chains were read from a single sample in a study of post-analysis software for immune sequencing data. TCRdb itself ran the PCR reads through MiXCR, one entry per CDR3 protein. The sample records under 650,000 distinct CDR3 sequences, roughly two fifths being singletons. The source material was blood. These receptors all stem from a girl under 18 with multiple sclerosis. The CDR3 runs from the conserved cysteine through the conserved F or W. Each record gives: CDR3 protein, CDR3 DNA, clone size, V gene, J gene, D gene. D genes are given only for firm matches. Some rows mark clone size as missing; the rest say once, few, many or name a class of expanded clone.

CASSDGSTDTQYF,TGTGCCAGCAGTGACGGGAGCACAGATACGCAGTATTTT,many,TRBV6-4,TRBJ2-3,NA
CASSLLTAQETQYF,TGCGCCAGCAGCTTACTAACCGCCCAAGAGACCCAGTACTTC,NA,TRBV5-1,TRBJ2-5,NA
CASSHRGSYEQYF,TGTGCCAGCAGTCACAGGGGGTCCTACGAGCAGTACTTC,NA,TRBV12-3/TRBV12-4,TRBJ2-7,TRBD1
CASSPGTGPDTQYF,TGTGCCAGCAGCCCCGGGACAGGGCCAGATACGCAGTATTTT,NA,TRBV7-3,TRBJ2-3,TRBD1
CASSLAGRAFF,TGTGCCAGCAGTTTAGCAGGGAGAGCTTTCTTT,NA,TRBV27,TRBJ1-1,NA
CASSLIGIQYF,TGTGCCAGCAGTTTAATTGGGATTCAGTACTTC,NA,TRBV12-3/TRBV12-4,TRBJ2-4,NA
CASSLRGEGYNEQFF,TGTGCCAGCAGCTTAAGGGGCGAGGGGTACAATGAGCAGTTCTTC,few,TRBV7-2,TRBJ2-1,NA
CASSSGRGQGAGNTIYF,TGTGCCAGCAGTTCCGGGCGCGGACAGGGGGCTGGAAACACCATATATTTT,few,TRBV6-5,TRBJ1-3,TRBD1
CASSELRGPSYGYTF,TGTGCCAGCAGCGAATTAAGGGGGCCCAGCTATGGCTACACCTTC,few,TRBV6-5,TRBJ1-2,TRBD1
CASSETGTGTGEQYF,TGTGCCAGCAGCGAAACCGGGACAGGGACTGGGGAGCAGTACTTC,NA,TRBV9,TRBJ2-5,TRBD1
CATSDHGLAGGETQYF,TGTGCCACCAGTGACCATGGACTAGCGGGAGGAGAGACCCAGTACTTC,NA,TRBV24-1,TRBJ2-5,TRBD2
CASSGQGMETQYF,TGTGCCAGCAGTGGGCAGGGAATGGAGACCCAGTACTTC,NA,TRBV6-1,TRBJ2-5,NA
CASSYIFSSSYEQYF,TGTGCCAGCAGTTACATCTTCTCTAGCTCCTACGAGCAGTACTTC,NA,TRBV6-6,TRBJ2-7,NA
CASSLGQVVQETQYF,TGTGCCAGCAGCTTGGGACAGGTCGTCCAAGAGACCCAGTACTTC,NA,TRBV7-9,TRBJ2-5,TRBD1
CSASRTSGLGDEQFF,TGCAGTGCTAGCCGGACTAGCGGACTGGGGGATGAGCAGTTCTTC,many,TRBV20-1,TRBJ2-1,TRBD2
CASSPADFRSNNSPLHF,TGTGCCAGCAGCCCCGCGGACTTTCGCAGCAATAATTCACCCCTCCACTTT,NA,TRBV7-9,TRBJ1-6,NA
CASSSLRTSRGEYF,TGTGCCAGCAGTTCCCTCCGGACTAGTCGTGGGGAGTACTTC,few,TRBV12-3/TRBV12-4,TRBJ2-5,TRBD2
CASSGPGQGGGTEAFF,TGCGCCAGCAGTGGACCCGGACAGGGAGGGGGCACTGAAGCTTTCTTT,few,TRBV10-2,TRBJ1-1,TRBD1
CASTKGQGPYNEQFF,TGTGCCAGCACGAAGGGACAGGGCCCCTACAATGAGCAGTTCTTC,NA,TRBV2,TRBJ2-1,TRBD1
CASSWQDRGAETQYF,TGCGCCAGCAGCTGGCAGGACAGGGGTGCCGAGACCCAGTACTTC,NA,TRBV5-1,TRBJ2-5,TRBD1
CSASTRINYEQYF,TGCAGTGCTAGTACTAGAATAAACTACGAGCAGTACTTC,NA,TRBV20-1,TRBJ2-7,NA
CASSLAGQGNYGYTF,TGTGCCAGCAGTTTGGCCGGGCAGGGCAACTATGGCTACACCTTC,NA,TRBV6-5,TRBJ1-2,NA
CASSLSQCNEQFF,TGCGCCAGCAGCTTGTCACAGTGCAATGAGCAGTTCTTC,NA,TRBV5-1,TRBJ2-1,NA
CASSLGLAGKETQYF,TGTGCCAGCAGTTTAGGACTCGCGGGCAAAGAGACCCAGTACTTC,few,TRBV5-1,TRBJ2-5,NA
CSVVDSSYGYTF,TGCAGCGTTGTGGATTCATCATATGGCTACACCTTC,NA,TRBV29-1,TRBJ1-2,NA
CASSPFDDGATDTQYF,TGCGCCAGCAGCCCATTCGATGACGGGGCCACAGATACGCAGTATTTT,NA,TRBV5-1,TRBJ2-3,NA
CASSLPETGSYEQYF,TGTGCCAGCAGCCTACCGGAGACAGGTTCCTACGAGCAGTACTTC,NA,TRBV7-9,TRBJ2-7,NA
CASSLAIAGASAGLYEQYF,TGCGCCAGCAGCTTGGCAATAGCGGGAGCGTCGGCCGGGCTCTACGAGCAGTACTTC,NA,TRBV5-1,TRBJ2-7,TRBD2
CASSLAWGETQYF,TGTGCCAGCAGTTTAGCGTGGGGGGAGACCCAGTACTTC,NA,TRBV12-3/TRBV12-4,TRBJ2-5,NA
CASSPRQAGEQYEQYF,TGCGCCAGCAGCCCCCGACAGGCAGGGGAACAGTACGAGCAGTACTTC,NA,TRBV4-1,TRBJ2-7,NA
CASSGNRGNYGYTF,TGTGCCAGCAGCGGCAACAGGGGGAACTATGGCTACACCTTC,few,TRBV9,TRBJ1-2,TRBD1
CASSALLAEVEQFF,TGCGCCAGCAGCGCCCTACTAGCGGAAGTTGAGCAGTTCTTC,NA,TRBV4-1,TRBJ2-1,TRBD2
CAIRKNRASHYGYTF,TGTGCCATCAGAAAAAACAGGGCGTCACATTATGGCTACACCTTC,NA,TRBV10-3,TRBJ1-2,NA
CASSSDRDRIISTDTQYF,TGTGCCAGCAGCTCCGACAGGGACCGGATTATTAGCACAGATACGCAGTATTTT,once,TRBV5-4,TRBJ2-3,TRBD1
CASSAPGQGGEQFF,TGTGCCAGCAGCGCTCCGGGACAGGGGGGTGAGCAGTTCTTC,few,TRBV6-5,TRBJ2-1,TRBD1
CSAREDYEQYF,TGCAGTGCTAGAGAGGACTACGAGCAGTACTTC,many,TRBV20-1,TRBJ2-7,NA
CASSSDGWGARMNTEAFF,TGCGCCAGCAGCTCGGATGGGTGGGGGGCGAGGATGAACACTGAAGCTTTCTTT,NA,TRBV5-1,TRBJ1-1,NA
CASSSGWGTTPYEQYF,TGTGCCAGCAGCTCCGGATGGGGGACTACCCCCTACGAGCAGTACTTC,NA,TRBV5-6,TRBJ2-7,TRBD2
CASSRTGQGRDTQYF,TGTGCCAGCAGCCGAACGGGGCAGGGGAGAGATACGCAGTATTTT,NA,TRBV7-6,TRBJ2-3,NA
CTSSYRDRGLISPGGYTF,TGTACCAGCAGTTACCGGGACAGGGGCCTAATCTCACCAGGTGGCTACACCTTC,NA,TRBV6-5,TRBJ1-2,TRBD1
CAIRGRTGENEQFF,TGTGCCATCAGGGGGAGGACGGGGGAAAATGAGCAGTTCTTC,NA,TRBV10-3,TRBJ2-1,NA
CASSVLGGGNEQFF,TGTGCCAGCAGCGTATTGGGGGGTGGCAATGAGCAGTTCTTC,NA,TRBV9,TRBJ2-1,NA
CASSLAGRTGDTQYF,TGCGCCAGCAGCTTGGCCGGCCGTACAGGAGATACGCAGTATTTT,few,TRBV5-1,TRBJ2-3,NA
CASYSGTVAGNEQFF,TGTGCCAGCTATTCCGGGACCGTAGCGGGCAATGAGCAGTTCTTC,NA,TRBV27,TRBJ2-1,TRBD2
CASSLRGPWETQYF,TGTGCCAGCAGTTTAAGGGGACCTTGGGAGACCCAGTACTTC,NA,TRBV28,TRBJ2-5,NA
CASSYPGHAGYGYTF,TGTGCCAGCAGCTATCCGGGACACGCCGGCTATGGCTACACCTTC,few,TRBV3-1,TRBJ1-2,NA
CASSLDREDRGSHSNQPQHF,TGTGCCAGCAGCTTAGATAGGGAGGACAGGGGATCTCATAGCAATCAGCCCCAGCATTTT,NA,TRBV7-6,TRBJ1-5,TRBD1
CARHRWHEQYF,TGTGCCCGACATCGATGGCACGAGCAGTACTTC,few,TRBV12-3/TRBV12-4,TRBJ2-7,NA
CSVLGTSGRGWAKNIQYF,TGCAGCGTTTTAGGGACTAGCGGGAGGGGTTGGGCCAAAAACATTCAGTACTTC,NA,TRBV29-1,TRBJ2-4,TRBD2
CASSFETEAYEQYF,TGCGCCAGCAGTTTCGAGACCGAAGCCTACGAGCAGTACTTC,few,TRBV10-2,TRBJ2-7,NA
CASSNLTSGIPQFF,TGCGCCAGCAGCAACCTGACTAGCGGGATCCCCCAGTTCTTC,NA,TRBV5-1,TRBJ2-1,TRBD2
CASSQGQNTGELFF,TGCGCCAGCAGCCAAGGGCAGAACACCGGGGAGCTGTTTTTT,NA,TRBV4-1,TRBJ2-2,NA
CASRTTGRGYSDTQYF,TGTGCCAGCAGAACCACGGGACGGGGATACTCAGATACGCAGTATTTT,NA,TRBV12-3/TRBV12-4,TRBJ2-3,NA
CASSRGMSSYNEQFF,TGCGCCAGCAGCCGGGGGATGAGCTCCTACAATGAGCAGTTCTTC,NA,TRBV4-3,TRBJ2-1,NA
CASSEERAGQVYNEQYF,TGTGCCAGCAGTGAAGAGAGGGCGGGACAGGTCTACAATGAGCAGTACTTC,NA,TRBV6-1,TRBJ2-7,TRBD1
CSARDLRDPASASTDTQYF,TGCAGTGCTAGAGATCTGCGGGACCCGGCGTCGGCCAGCACAGATACGCAGTATTTT,NA,TRBV20-1,TRBJ2-3,NA
CASSYRDRRYNEQFF,TGTGCCAGCAGCTACCGGGACAGGAGGTACAATGAGCAGTTCTTC,few,TRBV12-3/TRBV12-4,TRBJ2-1,TRBD1
CASSQKDLNNEQFF,TGTGCCAGCAGCCAAAAGGACTTGAACAATGAGCAGTTCTTC,NA,TRBV3-1,TRBJ2-1,NA
CASSLVALNTEAFF,TGCGCCAGCAGCTTGGTCGCTCTGAACACTGAAGCTTTCTTT,NA,TRBV5-1,TRBJ1-1,NA
CSATKGKGEEQYF,TGCAGTGCTACTAAGGGGAAGGGGGAGGAGCAGTACTTC,few,TRBV20-1,TRBJ2-5,NA